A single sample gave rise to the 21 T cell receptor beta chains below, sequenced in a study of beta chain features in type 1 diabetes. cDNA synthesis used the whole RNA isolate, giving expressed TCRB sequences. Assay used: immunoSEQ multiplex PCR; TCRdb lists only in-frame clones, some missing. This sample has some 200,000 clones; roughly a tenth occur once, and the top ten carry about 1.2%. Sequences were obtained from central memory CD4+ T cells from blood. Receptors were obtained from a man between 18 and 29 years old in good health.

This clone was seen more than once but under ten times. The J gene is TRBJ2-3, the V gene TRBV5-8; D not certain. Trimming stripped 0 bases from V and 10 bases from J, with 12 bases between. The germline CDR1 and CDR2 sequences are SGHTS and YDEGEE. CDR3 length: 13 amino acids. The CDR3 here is CASSLETPRPQYF. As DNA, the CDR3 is TGTGCCAGCAGCTTGGAGACCCCACGCCCGCAGTATTTT.

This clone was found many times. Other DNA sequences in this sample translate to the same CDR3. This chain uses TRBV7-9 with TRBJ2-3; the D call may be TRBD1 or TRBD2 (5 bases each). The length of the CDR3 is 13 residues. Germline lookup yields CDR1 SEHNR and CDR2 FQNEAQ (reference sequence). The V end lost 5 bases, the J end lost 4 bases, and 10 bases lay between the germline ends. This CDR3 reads CASSPRGPDTQYF. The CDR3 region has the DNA TGTGCCAGCAGCCCCCGGGGACCAGATACGCAGTATTTT.

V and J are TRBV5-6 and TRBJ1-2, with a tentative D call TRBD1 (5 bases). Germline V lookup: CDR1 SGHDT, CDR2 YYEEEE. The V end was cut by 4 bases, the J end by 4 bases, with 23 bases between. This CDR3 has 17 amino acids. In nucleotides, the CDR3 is TGTGCCAGCAGCGCGACGGTACGGGGCACAGTCACCTATGGCTACACCTTC. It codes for CASSATVRGTVTYGYTF.

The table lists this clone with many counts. CDR3 nucleotides: TGTGCCAGCAGTTCAGGGACAGGGTCCTACAATGAGCAGTTCTTC. Protein: CASSSGTGSYNEQFF. This rearrangement joins TRBV7-9 to TRBJ2-1; 9 bases match TRBD1. Germline lookup yields CDR1 SEHNR and CDR2 FQNEAQ (reference sequence). This CDR3 has 15 residues. V dropped 6 bases and J dropped 1; count of bases not matched to a gene: 4.

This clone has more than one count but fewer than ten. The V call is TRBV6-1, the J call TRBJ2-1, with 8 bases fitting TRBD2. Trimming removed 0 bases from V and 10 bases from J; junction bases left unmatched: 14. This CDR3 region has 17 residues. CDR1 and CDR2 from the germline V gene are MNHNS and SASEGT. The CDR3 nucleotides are TGTGCCAGCAGTGAAGCGCGGGGGGCCCTATCTGGGGACGAGCAGTTCTTC. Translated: CASSEARGALSGDEQFF.

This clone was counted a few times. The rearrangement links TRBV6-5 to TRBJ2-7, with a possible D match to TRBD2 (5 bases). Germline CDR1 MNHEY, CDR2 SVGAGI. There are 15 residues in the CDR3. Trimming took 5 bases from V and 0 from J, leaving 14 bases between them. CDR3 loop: CASSPGGDTSYEQYF. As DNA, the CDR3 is TGTGCCAGCAGTCCCGGAGGAGACACCTCCTACGAGCAGTACTTC.

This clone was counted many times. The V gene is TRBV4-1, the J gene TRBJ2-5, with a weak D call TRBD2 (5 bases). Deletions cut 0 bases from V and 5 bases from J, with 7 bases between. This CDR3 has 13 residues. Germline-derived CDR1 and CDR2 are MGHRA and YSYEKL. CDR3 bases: TGCGCCAGCAGCCAAGATCCGGGGGAGACCCAGTACTTC. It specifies CASSQDPGETQYF.

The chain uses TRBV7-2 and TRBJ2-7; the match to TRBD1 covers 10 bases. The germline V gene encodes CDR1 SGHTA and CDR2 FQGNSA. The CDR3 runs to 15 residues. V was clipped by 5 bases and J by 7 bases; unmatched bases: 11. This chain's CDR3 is CASSPLGTGAQEQYF. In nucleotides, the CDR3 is TGTGCCAGCAGCCCCCTTGGGACAGGGGCACAAGAGCAGTACTTC.

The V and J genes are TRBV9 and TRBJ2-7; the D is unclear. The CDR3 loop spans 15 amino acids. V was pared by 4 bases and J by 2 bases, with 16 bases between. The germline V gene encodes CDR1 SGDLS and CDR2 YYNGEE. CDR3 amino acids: CASSPGLASAYEQYF. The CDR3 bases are TGTGCCAGCAGCCCGGGTCTCGCGAGCGCCTACGAGCAGTACTTC.

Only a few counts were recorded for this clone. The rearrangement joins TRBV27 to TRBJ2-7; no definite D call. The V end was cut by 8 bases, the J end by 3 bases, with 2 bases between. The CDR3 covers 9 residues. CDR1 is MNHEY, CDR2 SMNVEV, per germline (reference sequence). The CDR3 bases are TGTGCCAGCGGCTACGAGCAGTACTTC. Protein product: CASGYEQYF.

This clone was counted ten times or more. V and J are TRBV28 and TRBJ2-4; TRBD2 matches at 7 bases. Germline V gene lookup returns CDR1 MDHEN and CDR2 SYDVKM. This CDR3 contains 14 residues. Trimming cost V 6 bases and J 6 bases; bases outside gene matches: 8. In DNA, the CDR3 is TGTGCCAGCAGGGCGGGGACTACAATAAACATTCAGTACTTC. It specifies CASRAGTTINIQYF. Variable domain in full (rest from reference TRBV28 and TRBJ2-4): DVKVTQSSRYLVKRTGEKVFLECVQDMDHENMFWYRQDPGLGLRLIYFSYDVKMKEKGDIPEGYSVSREKKERFSLILESASTNQTSMYLCASRAGTTINIQYFGAGTRLSVL.

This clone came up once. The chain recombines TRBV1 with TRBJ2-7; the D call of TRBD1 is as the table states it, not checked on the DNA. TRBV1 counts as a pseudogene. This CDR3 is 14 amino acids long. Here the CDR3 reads CTSSTGTGVYEQYF. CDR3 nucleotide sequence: TGCACCAGCAGCACCGGGACAGGGGTCTACGAGCAGTACTTC.

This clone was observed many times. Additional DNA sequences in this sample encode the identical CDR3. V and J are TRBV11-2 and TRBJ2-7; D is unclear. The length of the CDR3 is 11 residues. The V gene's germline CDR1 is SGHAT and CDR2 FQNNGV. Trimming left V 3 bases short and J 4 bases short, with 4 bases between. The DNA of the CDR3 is TGTGCCAGCAGCTTCTTTTACGAGCAGTACTTC. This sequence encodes CASSFFYEQYF.

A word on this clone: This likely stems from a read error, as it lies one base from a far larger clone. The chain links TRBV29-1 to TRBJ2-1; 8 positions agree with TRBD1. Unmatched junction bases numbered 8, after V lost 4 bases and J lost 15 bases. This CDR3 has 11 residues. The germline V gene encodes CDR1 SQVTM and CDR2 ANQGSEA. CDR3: CSVGYRGQAFF. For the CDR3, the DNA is TGCAGCGTTGGCTATCGGGGACAGGCGTTCTTC.

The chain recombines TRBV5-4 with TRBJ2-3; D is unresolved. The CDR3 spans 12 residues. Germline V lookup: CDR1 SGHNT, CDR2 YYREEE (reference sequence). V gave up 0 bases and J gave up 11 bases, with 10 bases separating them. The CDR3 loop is CASSLASELQYF. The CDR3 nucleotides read TGTGCCAGCAGCTTGGCAAGCGAGTTGCAGTATTTT. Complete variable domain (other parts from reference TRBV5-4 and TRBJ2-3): ETGVTQSPTHLIKTRGQQVTLRCSSQSGHNTVSWYQQALGQGPQFIFQYYREEENGRGNFPPRFSGLQFPNYSSELNVNALELDDSALYLCASSLASELQYFGPGTRLTVL.

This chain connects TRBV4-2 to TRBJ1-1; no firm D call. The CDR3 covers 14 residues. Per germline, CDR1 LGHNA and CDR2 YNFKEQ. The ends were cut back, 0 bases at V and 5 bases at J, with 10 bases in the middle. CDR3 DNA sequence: TGTGCCAGCAGCCAAGATTACGGGGAAACTGAAGCTTTCTTT. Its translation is CASSQDYGETEAFF.

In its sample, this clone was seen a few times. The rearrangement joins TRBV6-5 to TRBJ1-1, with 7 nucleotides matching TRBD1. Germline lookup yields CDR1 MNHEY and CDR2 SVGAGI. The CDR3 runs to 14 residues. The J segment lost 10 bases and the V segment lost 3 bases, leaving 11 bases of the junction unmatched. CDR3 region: CASSYRDSRRGAFF. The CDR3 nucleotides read TGTGCCAGCAGTTATCGGGACAGCCGCCGAGGAGCTTTCTTT.

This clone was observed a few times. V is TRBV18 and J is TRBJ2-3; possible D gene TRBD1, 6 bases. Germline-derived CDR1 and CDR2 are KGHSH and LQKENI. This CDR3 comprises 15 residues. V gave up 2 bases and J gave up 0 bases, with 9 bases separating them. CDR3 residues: CASSPGQRSTDTQYF. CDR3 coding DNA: TGTGCCAGCTCACCAGGACAGAGAAGCACAGATACGCAGTATTTT.

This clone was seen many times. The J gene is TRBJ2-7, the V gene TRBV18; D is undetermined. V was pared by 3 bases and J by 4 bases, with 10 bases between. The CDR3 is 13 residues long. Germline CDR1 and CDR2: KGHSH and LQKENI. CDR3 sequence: CASSPSNYYEQYF. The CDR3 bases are TGTGCCAGCTCACCCTCGAATTATTACGAGCAGTACTTC. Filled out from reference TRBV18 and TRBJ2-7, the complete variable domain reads NAGVMQNPRHLVRRRGQEARLRCSPMKGHSHVYWYRQLPEEGLKFMVYLQKENIIDESGMPKERFSAEFPKEGPSILRIQQVVRGDSAAYFCASSPSNYYEQYFGPGTRLTVT.

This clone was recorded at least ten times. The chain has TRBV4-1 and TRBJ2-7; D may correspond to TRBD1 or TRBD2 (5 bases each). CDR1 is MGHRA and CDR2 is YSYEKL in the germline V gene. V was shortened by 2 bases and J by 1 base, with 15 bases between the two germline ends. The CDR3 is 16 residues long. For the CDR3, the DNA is TGCGCCAGCAGCCAACCGACGGGACCGCTGTCCTACGAGCAGTACTTC. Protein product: CASSQPTGPLSYEQYF.

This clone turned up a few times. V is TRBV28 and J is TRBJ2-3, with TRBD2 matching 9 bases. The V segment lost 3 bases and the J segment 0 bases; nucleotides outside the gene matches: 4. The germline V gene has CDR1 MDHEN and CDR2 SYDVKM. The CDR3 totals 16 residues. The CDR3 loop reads CASSFSSGTSTDTQYF. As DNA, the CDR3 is TGTGCCAGCAGTTTCTCTAGCGGGACTAGCACAGATACGCAGTATTTT.